The 27 T cell receptor beta chains presented below share a single source sample, sequenced in a study of blood T cell repertoires in COVID-19. Sequencing was performed with immunoSEQ multiplex PCR; in TCRdb, only in-frame clones are kept and a portion is missing. Of some 90,000 clones listed, 70% to 85% are singletons. The sample taken for sequencing was peripheral blood. Receptors originate from a woman aged 55-70 years in a cohort sampled during active or convalescent COVID-19.

This clone was seen a few times. The chain carries TRBV7-2 and TRBJ2-7, with TRBD1 matching over 7 bases. The ends lost 5 bases at V and 2 bases at J; junction bases unmatched: 15. CDR3 size: 17 residues. Germline CDR1 reads SGHTA; CDR2 reads FQGNSA. CDR3 sequence (DNA): TGTGCCAGCAGCCCGAACAGGGGCGACGGACTTCCCTACGAGCAGTACTTC. Translation: CASSPNRGDGLPYEQYF. Supplemented by reference TRBV7-2 and TRBJ2-7, the full variable domain reads GAGVSQSPSNKVTEKGKDVELRCDPISGHTALYWYRQSLGQGLEFLIYFQGNSAPDKSGLPSDRFSAERTGGSVSTLTIQRTQQEDSAVYLCASSPNRGDGLPYEQYFGPGTRLTVT.

The chain joins TRBV6-2 or TRBV6-3 to TRBJ1-5; 7 positions match TRBD1. J was trimmed by 7 bases and V by 3 bases; bases with no gene match: 18. CDR1 is MNHEY and CDR2 is SVGEGT in the germline V gene. This CDR3 is 18 amino acids long. CDR3 in DNA: TGTGCCAGCAGTTATACCCCCTCCGCGGGGCAGGGGGGCCAGCCCCAGCATTTT. Amino acids: CASSYTPSAGQGGQPQHF.

The V gene is TRBV9, the J gene TRBJ1-4; D is possibly TRBD1 (5 bases). This CDR3 spans 15 amino acids. V dropped 3 bases and J dropped 7 bases, with 16 bases sitting between them. Germline V gene data show CDR1 as SGDLS and CDR2 as YYNGEE. The DNA for the CDR3 is TGTGCCAGCAGCGACGGGGGGACCACGTCTGAAAAACTGTTTTTT. This codes for CASSDGGTTSEKLFF.

The chain is built from TRBV7-9 and TRBJ1-4; weak D call: TRBD1 (5 bases). CDR1 SEHNR and CDR2 FQNEAQ come from the germline V gene (reference sequence). The V gene lost 2 bases and the J gene lost 7 bases, with 11 bases spanning the gap. The CDR3 contains 14 residues. The CDR3 loop reads CASSLSQGVEKLFF. In DNA form, the CDR3 reads TGTGCCAGCAGCTTAAGCCAGGGCGTTGAAAAACTGTTTTTT.

This clone appeared a single time. This rearrangement joins TRBV5-6 to TRBJ1-2; D unclear. This CDR3 spans 15 amino acids. Germline values: CDR1 SGHDT, CDR2 YYEEEE. V gave up 3 bases and J gave up 1 base, with 13 bases separating them. CDR3 DNA sequence: TGTGCCAGCAGCTCGAAGGTTCGGAGTAACTATGGCTACACCTTC. Amino acid sequence: CASSSKVRSNYGYTF. Combining the CDR3 with reference TRBV5-6 and TRBJ1-2 gives the whole variable domain DAGVTQSPTHLIKTRGQQVTLRCSPKSGHDTVSWYQQALGQGPQFIFQYYEEEERQRGNFPDRFSGHQFPNYSSELNVNALLLGDSALYLCASSSKVRSNYGYTFGSGTRLTVV.

The V and J genes are TRBV21-1 and TRBJ1-2. TRBV21-1 is described as a pseudogene. The CDR3 length is 12 residues. The CDR3 here is CASNSADYGYTF. CDR3 DNA sequence: TGTGCCAGCAACTCCGCGGACTATGGCTACACCTTC.

Here the CDR3 reads CATSRWTAGNTEAFF. DNA of the CDR3: TGTGCCACCAGCAGATGGACAGCAGGGAACACTGAAGCTTTCTTT. This chain links TRBV15 with TRBJ1-1, with a possible D match to TRBD1 (6 bases). V lost 2 bases, J lost 1 base, and 11 bases lay in between. Germline CDR1 is LNHNV and CDR2 is YYDKDF (reference sequence). CDR3 length: 15 residues. The full variable domain, with the rest looked up from reference TRBV15 and TRBJ1-1, is DAMVIQNPRYQVTQFGKPVTLSCSQTLNHNVMYWYQQKSSQAPKLLFHYYDKDFNNEADTPDNFQSRRPNTSFCFLDIRSPGLGDTAMYLCATSRWTAGNTEAFFGQGTRLTVV.

The chain's CDR3 is CASRSQGETEAFF. As DNA, the CDR3 is TGTGCCAGTAGGTCTCAGGGTGAAACTGAAGCTTTCTTT. The J gene is TRBJ1-1, the V gene TRBV19; maybe TRBD1 (5 bases). CDR1 is LNHDA, CDR2 SQIVND, per germline (reference sequence). The length of the CDR3 is 13 residues. Trimming took 6 bases from V and 5 from J, leaving 13 bases between them.

The rearrangement uses TRBV5-1 and TRBJ2-3; possibly TRBD1 for D (6 bases). The V end lost 4 bases, the J end lost 4 bases, and 16 bases lay between the germline ends. The germline V gene has CDR1 SGHRS and CDR2 YFSETQ. This CDR3 contains 15 residues. The CDR3 is CASSLTKTGPDTQYF. The CDR3 DNA reads as TGCGCCAGCAGCCTAACCAAAACAGGGCCAGATACGCAGTATTTT.

The sample holds one count of this clone. V is TRBV28 and J is TRBJ1-2, with a possible D match to TRBD1 (5 bases). Trimming removed 6 bases from V and 5 bases from J, with 19 bases in between. The CDR3 extends over 15 amino acids. Germline values: CDR1 MDHEN, CDR2 SYDVKM. CDR3 amino acids: CASSLFRGLGYGYTF. CDR3 DNA sequence: TGTGCCAGCAGCCTTTTTAGGGGTTTAGGGTATGGCTACACCTTC.

The chain joins TRBV28 to TRBJ2-1, with 9 bases matching TRBD1. Germline-derived CDR1 and CDR2 are MDHEN and SYDVKM. This CDR3 spans 15 amino acids. The V gene end was trimmed by 7 bases and the J gene end by 4 bases; junction bases not matched to a gene: 8. CDR3 bases: TGTGCCAGCACCAAGGGACAGGGATATTACAATGAGCAGTTCTTC. It yields the protein CASTKGQGYYNEQFF.

The chain uses TRBV29-1 and TRBJ1-4; 7 bases agree with TRBD1. Germline V gene lookup returns CDR1 SQVTM and CDR2 ANQGSEA. The V and J ends lost 6 bases and 6 bases, in that order; junction bases with no gene match: 4. This CDR3 contains 12 residues. The CDR3: CSVGGPYEKLFF. In DNA, the CDR3 is TGCAGCGTAGGGGGCCCGTATGAAAAACTGTTTTTT.

This clone came up once. V is TRBV19 and J is TRBJ2-7; D ambiguous. V shed 5 bases and J shed 0 bases, with 8 bases lying between them. Germline-derived CDR1 and CDR2 are LNHDA and SQIVND (reference sequence). The CDR3 is made up of 13 amino acids. CDR3 bases: TGTGCCAGTAGTTTGGGCGTCTCCTACGAGCAGTACTTC. Translated, it gives CASSLGVSYEQYF.

V and J are TRBV7-3 and TRBJ1-1; 8 bases are a match to TRBD1. V lost 4 bases to trimming and J lost 5 bases; unmatched junction nucleotides: 6. Germline V gene data show CDR1 as SGHTA and CDR2 as FQGTGA. This CDR3 spans 14 amino acids. The CDR3 DNA is TGTGCCAGCAGCTCACAGGGGGTTTTGACTGAAGCTTTCTTT. It encodes CASSSQGVLTEAFF.

V and J are TRBV4-3 and TRBJ2-3; 10 nucleotides agree with TRBD2. Looked up from germline, CDR1 is LGHNA and CDR2 is YSLEER. The CDR3 consists of 15 residues. With V trimmed by 2 bases and J by 6 bases, 5 bases remained unmatched. CDR3 coding DNA: TGCGCCAGCAGCCAAAGCGGGGGGGCAGGCGATACGCAGTATTTT. Translating gives CASSQSGGAGDTQYF.

The chain has TRBV6-1 and TRBJ2-7; D remains unclear. V shed 2 bases and J shed 3 bases, with 5 bases lying between them. This CDR3 is 12 amino acids long. Germline CDR1 reads MNHNS; CDR2 reads SASEGT. The CDR3 DNA reads as TGTGCCAGCAGTGAACGCGGCTACGAGCAGTACTTC. It translates to CASSERGYEQYF.

This clone was seen a few times. The chain combines TRBV28 with TRBJ2-3; 7 nucleotides agree with TRBD1. V lost 6 bases, J lost 4 bases, and 7 bases stayed unmatched. Germline CDR1 reads MDHEN; CDR2 reads SYDVKM. The CDR3 totals 14 residues. The CDR3 loop is CASRPGTAADTQYF. The DNA for the CDR3 is TGTGCCAGCAGACCCGGGACAGCGGCAGATACGCAGTATTTT.

This clone was seen just once. The CDR3 DNA reads as TGTGCCAGCAGCCTCGGACTAGTCTACGAGCAGTACTTC. It specifies CASSLGLVYEQYF. This chain joins TRBV7-2 and TRBJ2-7; the match to TRBD2 covers 7 bases. The germline V gene has CDR1 SGHTA and CDR2 FQGNSA. The CDR3 has 13 amino acids. Trimming removed 5 bases from V and 3 bases from J; junction bases left unmatched: 4. The whole variable domain, remainder taken from reference TRBV7-2 and TRBJ2-7, is GAGVSQSPSNKVTEKGKDVELRCDPISGHTALYWYRQSLGQGLEFLIYFQGNSAPDKSGLPSDRFSAERTGGSVSTLTIQRTQQEDSAVYLCASSLGLVYEQYFGPGTRLTVT.

This clone was picked up one time. The V gene is TRBV5-1, the J gene TRBJ2-7; possibly TRBD1 for D (7 bases). V gave up 5 bases and J gave up 2 bases, with 17 bases separating them. The CDR3 is 15 residues long. Germline lookup yields CDR1 SGHRS and CDR2 YFSETQ. The chain's CDR3 is CASRETGTSTYEQYF. DNA of the CDR3: TGCGCCAGCAGGGAGACAGGGACTTCTACCTACGAGCAGTACTTC.

This clone was observed at least ten times. The chain couples TRBV3-1 (or the pseudogene TRBV3-2) to TRBJ2-7, with D perhaps matching TRBD1 (6 bases). V shed 2 bases and J shed 3 bases, with 11 bases lying between them. The CDR3 covers 14 residues. Germline CDR1 LGHDT, CDR2 YNNKEL (reference sequence). The chain's CDR3 is CASSQPTDSYEQYF. DNA of the CDR3: TGTGCCAGCAGCCAACCAACGGACAGCTACGAGCAGTACTTC.

This sequence joins TRBV12-3 or TRBV12-4 and TRBJ1-2; 7 nucleotides match TRBD1. CDR3 size: 13 residues. Unmatched junction bases numbered 6, after V lost 3 bases and J lost 8 bases. CDR3 amino acids: CASSLGTAAGYTF. The CDR3 DNA reads as TGTGCCAGCAGTTTGGGGACAGCTGCCGGCTACACCTTC.

V is TRBV28 and J is TRBJ1-2; TRBD1 matches 7 bases. V lost 5 bases to trimming and J lost 2 bases; unmatched junction nucleotides: 2. Germline V gene data show CDR1 as MDHEN and CDR2 as SYDVKM. The CDR3 is made up of 13 amino acids. CDR3 bases: TGTGCCAGCAGTGTGGGACAGAACTATGGCTACACCTTC. It specifies CASSVGQNYGYTF.

The table lists this clone with a count of one. This chain links TRBV19 with TRBJ1-2; 9 bases align to TRBD1. Germline V gene sequence: CDR1 LNHDA, CDR2 SQIVND (reference sequence). The CDR3 length is 15 residues. V lost 4 bases to trimming and J lost 8 bases; unmatched junction nucleotides: 11. The CDR3 protein is CASSTSWTGDLGYTF. As DNA, the CDR3 is TGTGCCAGTAGTACGTCGTGGACAGGGGATTTAGGCTACACCTTC.

This clone appeared many times. V and J are TRBV5-8 and TRBJ2-3; D might be TRBD1 (6 bases). The germline CDR1 and CDR2 sequences are SGHTS and YDEGEE. This CDR3 region has 15 residues. V dropped 3 bases and J dropped 2 bases, with 13 bases sitting between them. CDR3 sequence: CASSYLRGVTDTQYF. CDR3 bases: TGTGCCAGCAGCTACCTCAGGGGAGTCACAGATACGCAGTATTTT. Looking up the rest from reference TRBV5-8 and TRBJ2-3 gives the full variable domain: EAGVTQSPTHLIKTRGQQATLRCSPISGHTSVYWYQQALGLGLQFLLWYDEGEERNRGNFPPRFSGRQFPNYSSELNVNALELEDSALYLCASSYLRGVTDTQYFGPGTRLTVL.

The chain employs TRBV24-1 and TRBJ2-3; 7 bases map to TRBD1. V shed 7 bases and J 2 bases; nucleotides not matched to a gene: 11. The germline CDR1 and CDR2 sequences are KGHDR and SFDVKD. The CDR3 loop spans 16 amino acids. CDR3 sequence (DNA): TGTGCCACCAGCTCCCCCCGGACAGGATTCACAGATACGCAGTATTTT. Translating it yields CATSSPRTGFTDTQYF.

The chain couples TRBV11-2 to TRBJ1-1; possibly TRBD1 for D (6 bases). Germline loops: CDR1 SGHAT, CDR2 FQNNGV. The V end lost 5 bases, the J end lost 9 bases, and 16 bases lay between the germline ends. This CDR3 has 13 amino acids. The CDR3 DNA reads as TGTGCCAGCAGCCCCGGTCCCCAGGGGAAAGCTTTCTTT. The encoded protein is CASSPGPQGKAFF.

The chain is built from TRBV18 and TRBJ2-2; 7 bases are shared with TRBD2. V shed 1 base, J shed 1 base, and the junction held 0 bases outside the gene matches. This CDR3 comprises 15 residues. The germline V gene encodes CDR1 KGHSH and CDR2 LQKENI. In DNA, the CDR3 is TGTGCCAGCTCACCACTAGCGGGGAACACCGGGGAGCTGTTTTTT. Its translation: CASSPLAGNTGELFF.